The TCR beta chain described here comes from a study of neurological immune-mediated disorders. Findings of the study overall: The most TCR clonal expansion was seen in HTLV-1-associated myelopathy, and the least was seen in multiple sclerosis, which fell below healthy controls.

This clonotype was picked up many times. Its antigen is undetermined. The sorted libraries were made from approximately 950,000 CD4+ or CD8+ T cells. Germline V gene data show CDR1 as SQVTM and CDR2 as ANQGSEA. V dropped 7 bases and J dropped 0 bases, with 9 bases sitting between them. This CDR3 comprises 13 residues. Synthesis of cDNA was performed by 5'RACE using 10-nucleotide random UMIs. From 15-18 subjects, every sequencing run obtained over 200 million TCR-beta sequences. MiXCR, applied by TCRdb to the 5' RACE reads, yields one record per CDR3 protein. The sample includes some 42,000 distinct CDR3 sequences, roughly 10% of them seen just once.

Material for sequencing was CD4+ T cells from blood. The chain couples TRBV29-1 to TRBJ2-2; unclear D gene. The TCR was taken from a woman between 25 and 40 years old with HTLV-1-associated myelopathy (HAM/TSP). The CDR3 DNA reads TGCAGCGGATCCGGACCGAACACCGGGGAGCTGTTTTTT. It yields the protein CSGSGPNTGELFF.